The next 32 T cell receptor beta chains were all read from a single sample in a study of T cells after posttransplantation cyclophosphamide (dated by TCRdb to 2015 to 2016). Libraries came from the immunoSEQ multiplex PCR assay. TCRdb provides this immuneACCESS table in a form limited to in-frame rearrangements. Some clones are lacking; in checked studies, under half of them reflect an unresolved V gene, and why the rest are absent is not known. Here the sample has approximately 50,000 clones; around 94% occur a single time. Of the sample, about 3.1% is held by the ten largest clones. The sample consisted of PBMCs. These receptors were obtained from a woman in her thirties in good health and a related stem cell transplant donor.

The V gene is TRBV4-2, the J gene TRBJ1-2, with 10 bases identical to TRBD1. The germline V gene has CDR1 LGHNA and CDR2 YNFKEQ. This CDR3 spans 15 amino acids. With V trimmed by 0 bases and J by 7 bases, 5 bases remained unmatched. CDR3 sequence: CASSQETGGAGGYTF. DNA of the CDR3: TGTGCCAGCAGCCAAGAGACAGGGGGCGCGGGTGGCTACACCTTC.

This CDR3 reads CASSYRGLPEAFF. For the CDR3, the DNA is TGTGCCAGTAGTTACAGGGGTTTGCCTGAAGCTTTCTTT. This chain connects TRBV19 to TRBJ1-1; 7 nucleotides match TRBD1. The CDR3 is 13 amino acids. The J segment lost 6 bases and the V segment lost 5 bases, leaving 6 bases of the junction unmatched. CDR1 LNHDA and CDR2 SQIVND come from the germline V gene (reference sequence).

J is TRBJ2-3 and V is TRBV18; maybe TRBD2 (6 bases). The ends were cut back, 1 base at V and 3 bases at J, with 14 bases in the middle. This CDR3 is built from 16 residues. The germline gives CDR1 KGHSH, CDR2 LQKENI. The DNA of the CDR3 is TGTGCCAGCTCACCACGGCGGGGTCTTACGACAGATACGCAGTATTTT. Its translation: CASSPRRGLTTDTQYF.

The chain couples TRBV6-1 to TRBJ2-2; 7 nucleotides match TRBD2. This CDR3 is 16 amino acids long. CDR1 and CDR2 from the germline V gene are MNHNS and SASEGT. Trimming cost V 4 bases and J 5 bases; bases outside gene matches: 10. As DNA, the CDR3 is TGTGCCAGCAGTGGGGGACGGCGGGGGTATACCGGGGAGCTGTTTTTT. This translates into CASSGGRRGYTGELFF.

V usage is TRBV30 and J usage is TRBJ1-2, with TRBD1 matching 9 bases. CDR1 GTSNPN and CDR2 SVGIG come from the germline V gene (reference sequence). This CDR3 is built from 15 residues. V shed 1 base and J 4 bases; nucleotides not matched to a gene: 7. This CDR3 reads CAWSGLGQGGYGYTF. The CDR3 DNA is TGTGCCTGGAGTGGCCTGGGACAGGGTGGCTATGGCTACACCTTC.

The chain uses TRBV5-5 and TRBJ2-7, with 8 bases lining up with TRBD1. This CDR3 is built from 17 residues. The V and J ends lost 4 bases and 5 bases, in that order; junction bases with no gene match: 17. Germline-derived CDR1 and CDR2 are SGHKS and YYEKEE (reference sequence). CDR3 residues: CASSRIPGQGPLDEQYF. The CDR3 nucleotides read TGTGCCAGCAGCCGGATTCCAGGACAGGGCCCACTCGACGAGCAGTACTTC.

The chain couples TRBV19 to TRBJ1-1, with D hard to call. The germline CDR1 and CDR2 sequences are LNHDA and SQIVND (reference sequence). CDR3 length: 15 amino acids. V shed 3 bases and J shed 2 bases, with 13 bases lying between them. The CDR3 protein is CASSIGSVSNTEAFF. The CDR3, as DNA: TGTGCCAGTAGTATTGGGAGTGTATCTAACACTGAAGCTTTCTTT. Supplemented by reference TRBV19 and TRBJ1-1, the full variable domain reads DGGITQSPKYLFRKEGQNVTLSCEQNLNHDAMYWYRQDPGQGLRLIYYSQIVNDFQKGDIAEGYSVSREKKESFPLTVTSAQKNPTAFYLCASSIGSVSNTEAFFGQGTRLTVV.

This chain connects TRBV7-2 to TRBJ1-2; tentatively, D is TRBD1 (6 bases). CDR1 and CDR2 (germline): SGHTA, FQGNSA. V lost 1 base and J 1 base, leaving 13 bases between the germline ends. CDR3 length equals 16 residues. CDR3 DNA: TGTGCCAGCAGCTTAGTAGCGCAGGGACATAACTATGGCTACACCTTC. Translating gives CASSLVAQGHNYGYTF. The full variable domain, its missing parts supplied by reference TRBV7-2 and TRBJ1-2, is GAGVSQSPSNKVTEKGKDVELRCDPISGHTALYWYRQSLGQGLEFLIYFQGNSAPDKSGLPSDRFSAERTGGSVSTLTIQRTQQEDSAVYLCASSLVAQGHNYGYTFGSGTRLTVV.

This clone appeared once. The chain uses TRBV9 and TRBJ2-1, with D maybe TRBD2 (5 bases). There are 11 residues in the CDR3. The V end was cut by 4 bases, the J end by 8 bases, with 7 bases between. CDR1 is SGDLS and CDR2 is YYNGEE in the germline V gene. CDR3 loop: CASSPGYEQFF. The CDR3 nucleotides are TGTGCCAGCAGCCCGGGGTATGAGCAGTTCTTC. Based on the CDR3 plus reference TRBV9 and TRBJ2-1, the full variable domain is DSGVTQTPKHLITATGQRVTLRCSPRSGDLSVYWYQQSLDQGLQFLIQYYNGEERAKGNILERFSAQQFPDLHSELNLSSLELGDSALYFCASSPGYEQFFGPGTRLTVL.

V gene TRBV7-6 combines with J gene TRBJ1-1; the D is unclear. Germline V lookup: CDR1 SGHVS, CDR2 FNYEAQ. The V gene lost 7 bases and the J gene lost 6 bases, with 9 bases spanning the gap. This CDR3 is built from 11 residues. The CDR3 loop is CASMDSSEAFF. The CDR3 coding sequence is TGTGCCAGCATGGACTCTTCTGAAGCTTTCTTT.

This rearrangement joins TRBV7-9 to TRBJ2-5, with no clear D. This CDR3 comprises 12 residues. The V end lost 3 bases, the J end lost 4 bases, and 6 bases lay between the germline ends. CDR1 SEHNR and CDR2 FQNEAQ come from the germline V gene (reference sequence). This CDR3 reads CASSFYRETQYF. The CDR3 nucleotides are TGTGCCAGCAGCTTTTACAGAGAGACCCAGTACTTC.

The V gene is TRBV7-6, the J gene TRBJ2-7; D remains ambiguous. CDR1 SGHVS and CDR2 FNYEAQ come from the germline V gene. Trimming took off 1 base at V and 2 bases at J, with 12 bases between the two ends. This CDR3 spans 15 amino acids. The CDR3 spells CASSLEAGKTYEQYF. For the CDR3, the DNA is TGTGCCAGCAGCTTAGAGGCAGGAAAAACCTACGAGCAGTACTTC.

This chain joins TRBV19 and TRBJ2-7, with 8 positions matching TRBD1. This CDR3 comprises 13 residues. V lost 4 bases, J lost 3 bases, and 2 bases stayed unmatched. Germline loops: CDR1 LNHDA, CDR2 SQIVND (reference sequence). CDR3 sequence reads: CASSRDRNYEQYF. The CDR3, as DNA: TGTGCCAGTAGTAGGGACAGGAACTACGAGCAGTACTTC. The whole variable domain, remainder taken from reference TRBV19 and TRBJ2-7, is DGGITQSPKYLFRKEGQNVTLSCEQNLNHDAMYWYRQDPGQGLRLIYYSQIVNDFQKGDIAEGYSVSREKKESFPLTVTSAQKNPTAFYLCASSRDRNYEQYFGPGTRLTVT.

This chain links TRBV4-3 with TRBJ2-7; the D is unclear. The CDR3 length is 15 residues. Germline V lookup: CDR1 LGHNA, CDR2 YSLEER. Between the trimmed V and J ends, which lost 0 bases and 2 bases, there was a span of 11 bases. The CDR3 is CASSQDSSGAYEQYF. DNA for the CDR3: TGCGCCAGCAGCCAAGATTCCTCAGGTGCCTACGAGCAGTACTTC.

The chain combines TRBV14 with TRBJ1-3, with D unresolved. The germline V gene has CDR1 SGHDN and CDR2 FVKESK. The V gene lost 7 bases and the J gene lost 0 bases, with 7 bases spanning the gap. The CDR3 covers 13 residues. CDR3 coding DNA: TGTGCCAGCAACCACCTCTCTGGAAACACCATATATTTT. Translation: CASNHLSGNTIYF.

CDR3 sequence reads: CASSQGTEAFF. The CDR3 DNA sequence: TGTGCCAGCAGCCAGGGAACTGAAGCTTTCTTT. This rearrangement joins TRBV6-6 to TRBJ1-1; a possible D gene is TRBD1 (5 bases). Germline CDR1 and CDR2: MNHNY and SVGAGI (reference sequence). V was cut by 6 bases and J by 5 bases, with 7 bases left in between. CDR3 length: 11 amino acids.

The chain has TRBV18 and TRBJ2-1, with a tentative D call TRBD2 (6 bases). Germline CDR1 KGHSH, CDR2 LQKENI. Trimming took 0 bases from V and 4 from J, leaving 13 bases between them. The CDR3 spans 16 residues. CDR3 protein: CASSPPTGVQYNEQFF. The CDR3 DNA follows: TGTGCCAGCTCACCACCGACGGGGGTCCAGTACAATGAGCAGTTCTTC.

On this clone itself: This CDR3 is missing its conserved last phenylalanine or tryptophan, likely due to a read error. The chain combines TRBV4-3 with TRBJ1-2; D is unclear. The germline V gene has CDR1 LGHNA and CDR2 YSLEER. V lost 6 bases and J 1 base, leaving 12 bases between the germline ends. The CDR3 consists of 14 residues. CDR3 coding DNA: TGCGCCAGCAGGTCCCTAGTCAATAACTATGGCTACACCCTC. Amino acids: CASRSLVNNYGYTL.

The chain links TRBV13 to TRBJ1-2; 7 bases fit TRBD1. The germline V gene has CDR1 PRHDT and CDR2 FYEKMQ (reference sequence). Trimming at V came to 2 bases and at J to 3 bases, leaving 3 bases not matched to a gene. This CDR3 is 14 amino acids long. CDR3 loop: CASSLRGGDYGYTF. For the CDR3, the DNA is TGTGCCAGCAGCTTAAGAGGGGGCGACTATGGCTACACCTTC. Full variable domain (missing parts from reference TRBV13 and TRBJ1-2): AAGVIQSPRHLIKEKRETATLKCYPIPRHDTVYWYQQGPGQDPQFLISFYEKMQSDKGSIPDRFSAQQFSDYHSELNMSSLELGDSALYFCASSLRGGDYGYTFGSGTRLTVV.

The J gene is TRBJ1-6, the V gene TRBV11-3; TRBD1 agrees at 7 bases. V shed 4 bases, J shed 5 bases, and the junction held 2 bases outside the gene matches. Per germline, CDR1 SGHNT and CDR2 YENEEA. The CDR3 is 14 amino acids. The CDR3 loop reads CASSSGQNNSPLHF. The DNA for the CDR3 is TGTGCCAGCAGCTCGGGACAGAATAATTCACCCCTCCACTTT. Drawing the rest from reference TRBV11-3 and TRBJ1-6, the complete variable domain is EAGVVQSPRYKIIEKKQPVAFWCNPISGHNTLYWYLQNLGQGPELLIRYENEEAVDDSQLPKDRFSAERLKGVDSTLKIQPAELGDSAVYLCASSSGQNNSPLHFGNGTRLTVT.

This chain links TRBV5-1 with TRBJ2-5, with 7 bases identical to TRBD1. CDR3 length: 15 residues. The germline CDR1 and CDR2 sequences are SGHRS and YFSETQ. V lost 3 bases and J lost 5; bases outside the gene matches: 10. The CDR3 loop reads CASSSQTGSRETQYF. CDR3 DNA sequence: TGCGCCAGCAGCTCCCAGACAGGGAGCAGGGAGACCCAGTACTTC.

V is TRBV2 and J is TRBJ2-1, with 15 bases lining up with TRBD2. The V gene end was trimmed by 8 bases and the J gene end by 4 bases; junction bases not matched to a gene: 6. Germline assignment: CDR1 SNHLY and CDR2 FYNNEI. The CDR3 length is 16 residues. Here the CDR3 DNA reads TGTGCCAGCTGGACTAGCGGGGGGGCAGGGTACAATGAGCAGTTCTTC. Translated, it gives CASWTSGGAGYNEQFF.

This clone was detected only once. The J gene is TRBJ2-7, the V gene TRBV10-2; weak D call: TRBD1 (6 bases). The germline V gene encodes CDR1 WSHSY and CDR2 SAAADI. CDR3 length equals 14 residues. The V end lost 6 bases, the J end lost 4 bases, and 16 bases lay between the germline ends. In DNA, the CDR3 is TGCGCCAGCAGCACTTCAGGGGTGGGTTACGAGCAGTACTTC. Its protein product is CASSTSGVGYEQYF.

The chain has TRBV4-3 and TRBJ1-2, with TRBD1 as a possible D gene (5 bases). This CDR3 is 18 amino acids long. V dropped 1 base and J dropped 2 bases, with 20 bases sitting between them. The V gene's germline CDR1 is LGHNA and CDR2 YSLEER. The CDR3 DNA is TGCGCCAGCAGCCAAGGGGTTCTCATGGCTTCAGGGAACTATGGCTACACCTTC. This sequence encodes CASSQGVLMASGNYGYTF.

V and J are TRBV5-1 and TRBJ1-2; TRBD1 matches at 7 bases. V shed 1 base and J 5 bases; nucleotides not matched to a gene: 5. This CDR3 region has 14 residues. Germline-derived CDR1 and CDR2 are SGHRS and YFSETQ. The CDR3 region is CASSLTGQPYGYTF. The CDR3, as DNA: TGCGCCAGCAGCTTGACGGGACAGCCTTATGGCTACACCTTC.

For the CDR3, the DNA is TGTGCCAGCAGCCAAGAGGGGTACCGGAGCGGGGGGGCAAATGAGCAGTTCTTC. Its translation: CASSQEGYRSGGANEQFF. This chain uses TRBV4-2 with TRBJ2-1, with TRBD2 matching over 10 bases. The V gene end was trimmed by 0 bases and the J gene end by 7 bases; junction bases not matched to a gene: 12. The CDR3 is 18 residues long. Germline CDR1 reads LGHNA; CDR2 reads YNFKEQ.

This clone was seen once. The CDR3 region has the DNA TGTGCCAGCAGCCCTGTAGCCTTTTCTGGCTACACCTTC. Translated, it gives CASSPVAFSGYTF. The chain couples TRBV11-2 to TRBJ1-2, with D hard to call. The germline V gene has CDR1 SGHAT and CDR2 FQNNGV. Trimming pared 5 bases from V and 7 bases from J, leaving 14 bases between. This CDR3 spans 13 amino acids.

V is TRBV9 and J is TRBJ2-5; perhaps TRBD2 as D (6 bases). V dropped 0 bases and J dropped 7 bases, with 13 bases sitting between them. There are 14 residues in the CDR3. The germline gives CDR1 SGDLS, CDR2 YYNGEE. For the CDR3, the DNA is TGTGCCAGCAGCGTAGAGTCGGGAGCTGGGACCCAGTACTTC. Encoded protein: CASSVESGAGTQYF.

This clone was recorded only once. The DNA of the CDR3 is TGTGCCAGCAGCCAACAACAGGGGGCCAACTATGGCTACACCTTC. It codes for CASSQQQGANYGYTF. The rearrangement uses TRBV14 and TRBJ1-2, with 9 bases matching TRBD1. The CDR3 has 15 amino acids. Germline V gene sequence: CDR1 SGHDN, CDR2 FVKESK. Trimming took 2 bases from V and 2 from J; bases not matched to a gene: 3.

This clone was recorded once. This rearrangement joins TRBV27 to TRBJ2-7; 8 nucleotides line up with TRBD1. Trimming took 6 bases from V and 0 from J; bases not matched to a gene: 4. Germline V lookup: CDR1 MNHEY, CDR2 SMNVEV (reference sequence). This CDR3 has 14 amino acids. In nucleotides, the CDR3 is TGTGCCAGCAGGAAACAGGGGGACTCCTACGAGCAGTACTTC. Amino acids: CASRKQGDSYEQYF.

CDR3 nucleotide sequence: TGTGCCAGCAGCTCCCTGGACAGGCTCTACGAGCAGTACTTC. This gives the protein CASSSLDRLYEQYF. The chain links TRBV7-9 to TRBJ2-7, with 7 bases fitting TRBD1. V shed 4 bases and J 3 bases; nucleotides not matched to a gene: 6. In germline, CDR1 is SEHNR, CDR2 FQNEAQ (reference sequence). CDR3 length: 14 residues.

The chain recombines TRBV11-2 with TRBJ2-2; D call uncertain. CDR3 size: 14 residues. CDR1 is SGHAT, CDR2 FQNNGV, per germline. V was shortened by 0 bases and J by 6 bases, with 8 bases between the two germline ends. The CDR3 nucleotides are TGTGCCAGCAGCTTAGATGGCCTCCCCGGGGAGCTGTTTTTT. Protein product: CASSLDGLPGELFF.